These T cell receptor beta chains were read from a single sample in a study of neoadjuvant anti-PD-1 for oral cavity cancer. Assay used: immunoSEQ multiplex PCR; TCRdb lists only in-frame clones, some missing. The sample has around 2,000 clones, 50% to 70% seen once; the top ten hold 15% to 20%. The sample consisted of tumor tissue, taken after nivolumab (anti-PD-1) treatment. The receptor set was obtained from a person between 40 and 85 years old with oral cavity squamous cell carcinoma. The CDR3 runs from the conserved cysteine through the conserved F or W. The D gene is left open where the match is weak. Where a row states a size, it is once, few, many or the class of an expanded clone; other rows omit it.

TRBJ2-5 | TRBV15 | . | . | CATSKGYPGKTQYF | TGTGCCACCAGCAAGGGCTACCCTGGGAAGACCCAGTACTTC
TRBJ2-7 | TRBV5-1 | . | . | CASGAGSGGYEQYF | TGCGCCAGCGGGGCCGGGAGTGGGGGGTACGAGCAGTACTTC
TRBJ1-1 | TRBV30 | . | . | CASNRILNTEAFF | TGTGCCTCCAACAGGATCTTGAACACTGAAGCTTTCTTT
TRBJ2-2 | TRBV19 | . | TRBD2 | CASTSGPANTGELFF | TGTGCCAGTACTAGCGGGCCCGCGAACACCGGGGAGCTGTTTTTT
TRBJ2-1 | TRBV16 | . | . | CASSQGTSAYNEQFF | TGTGCCAGCAGCCAAGGGACGTCGGCCTACAATGAGCAGTTCTTC
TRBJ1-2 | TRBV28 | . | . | CAPSRWNYGYTF | TGTGCCCCTTCCAGGTGGAACTATGGCTACACCTTC
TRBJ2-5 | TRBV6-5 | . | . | CASSFTGYQETQYF | TGTGCCAGCAGCTTTACAGGGTACCAAGAGACCCAGTACTTC
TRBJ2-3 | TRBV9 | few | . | CASSFLPGDITDTQYF | TGTGCCAGCAGCTTCCTTCCGGGAGATATTACAGATACGCAGTATTTT
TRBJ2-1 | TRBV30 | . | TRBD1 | CAWGTGATSEQFF | TGTGCCTGGGGGACAGGGGCTACAAGTGAGCAGTTCTTC
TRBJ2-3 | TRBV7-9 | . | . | CASSHPPNGDTQYF | TGTGCCAGCAGCCACCCCCCGAACGGGGATACGCAGTATTTT
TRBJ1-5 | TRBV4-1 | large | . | CASSQVRNQPQHF | TGCGCCAGCAGCCAAGTACGCAATCAGCCCCAGCATTTT
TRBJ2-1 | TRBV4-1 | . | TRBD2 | CASSQPREVLYNEQFF | TGCGCCAGCAGCCAACCCCGGGAGGTTCTCTACAATGAGCAGTTCTTC
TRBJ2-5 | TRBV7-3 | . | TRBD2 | CASSWTSGSGETQYF | TGTGCCAGCAGCTGGACTAGCGGGAGTGGAGAGACCCAGTACTTC
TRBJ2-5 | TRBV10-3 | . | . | CAISPKGSEQETQYF | TGTGCCATCAGCCCCAAGGGGTCCGAACAAGAGACCCAGTACTTC
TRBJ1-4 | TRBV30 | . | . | CAWNGQSNEKLFF | TGTGCCTGGAATGGGCAGTCTAATGAAAAACTGTTTTTT
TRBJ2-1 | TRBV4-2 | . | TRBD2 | CASSPPTSGMNEQFF | TGTGCCAGCAGCCCCCCGACTAGCGGGATGAATGAGCAGTTCTTC
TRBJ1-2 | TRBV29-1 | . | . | CSVDQGAPEGYTF | TGCAGCGTTGACCAAGGGGCCCCCGAGGGCTACACCTTC
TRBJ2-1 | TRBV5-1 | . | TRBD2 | CASSTSGIPEQFF | TGCGCCAGCTCGACTAGCGGGATCCCTGAGCAGTTCTTC
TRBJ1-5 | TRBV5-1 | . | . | CASSPTDSNQPQHF | TGCGCCAGCAGCCCCACGGATAGCAATCAGCCCCAGCATTTT
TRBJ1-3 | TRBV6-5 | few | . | CASRPLAREWNTIYF | TGTGCCAGCAGACCCTTAGCCAGGGAGTGGAACACCATATATTTT
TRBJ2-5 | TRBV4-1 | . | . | CASSRAVGGIETQYF | TGCGCCAGCAGCCGCGCCGTGGGGGGAATCGAGACCCAGTACTTC
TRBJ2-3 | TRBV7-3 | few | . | CASSLGYTDTQYF | TGTGCCAGCAGCTTAGGCTACACAGATACGCAGTATTTT
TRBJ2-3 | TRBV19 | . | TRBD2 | CASSSPGLLAGVHTQYF | TGTGCCAGTAGTAGCCCTGGACTGCTAGCGGGAGTCCATACGCAGTATTTT
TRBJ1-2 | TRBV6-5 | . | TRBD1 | CASSFHWDSRSYGYTF | TGTGCCAGCAGTTTTCATTGGGACAGCCGTTCCTATGGCTACACCTTC
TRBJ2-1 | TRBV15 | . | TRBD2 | CATSPTSGRAYNEQFF | TGTGCCACCAGCCCCACTAGCGGGAGGGCCTACAATGAGCAGTTCTTC
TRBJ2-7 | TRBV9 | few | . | CASSAGSTNEQYF | TGTGCCAGCAGCGCCGGGAGTACCAACGAGCAGTACTTC
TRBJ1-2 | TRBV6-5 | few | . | CASSEDRANYGYTF | TGTGCCAGCAGTGAAGACAGAGCTAACTATGGCTACACCTTC
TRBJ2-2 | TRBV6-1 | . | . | CASVGFSTGELFF | TGTGCCAGCGTCGGTTTTAGTACCGGGGAGCTGTTTTTT
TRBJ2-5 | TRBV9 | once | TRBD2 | CASSVGLGGQETQYF | TGTGCCAGCAGCGTGGGACTAGGGGGGCAAGAGACCCAGTACTTC
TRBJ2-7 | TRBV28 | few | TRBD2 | CASSSGTSAYEQYF | TGTGCCAGCAGTTCCGGGACTAGCGCCTACGAGCAGTACTTC
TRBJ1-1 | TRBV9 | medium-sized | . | CASSVAGMGGLNTEAFF | TGTGCCAGCAGCGTAGCGGGTATGGGAGGGTTGAACACTGAAGCTTTCTTT
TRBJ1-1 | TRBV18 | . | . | CASSPTQVMNTEAFF | TGTGCCAGCTCACCAACACAGGTCATGAACACTGAAGCTTTCTTT
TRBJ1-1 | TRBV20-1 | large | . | CSATEREAFF | TGCAGTGCTACGGAGCGAGAAGCTTTCTTT
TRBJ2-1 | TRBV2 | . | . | CASGGAGEQFF | TGTGCCAGCGGTGGGGCAGGTGAGCAGTTCTTC
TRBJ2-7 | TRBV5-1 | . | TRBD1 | CASSLAGQAYEQYF | TGCGCCAGCAGCTTGGCCGGACAGGCTTACGAGCAGTACTTC
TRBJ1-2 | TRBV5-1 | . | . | CASSTGTGYFGYTF | TGCGCCAGCAGCACAGGAACAGGGTATTTCGGCTACACCTTC
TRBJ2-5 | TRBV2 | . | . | CASSELGTQYF | TGTGCCAGCAGTGAATTGGGGACCCAGTACTTC